The T cell receptor (beta chain) under discussion was sequenced for a study of T-cell reconstitution after alpha-beta-depleted transplantation in children. Preparation of the TCRbeta library used unique molecular identifiers. TCRdb independently ran MiXCR on the PCR reads; one entry per CDR3 protein. Of about 500,000 distinct CDR3 sequences listed, 32% are singletons. The V gene lost 1 base and the J gene lost 5 bases, with 17 bases spanning the gap. CDR3 length: 16 amino acids. Germline CDR1 reads MNHNS; CDR2 reads SASEGT. This clonotype was seen a handful of times. The sequence derives from a human donor who donated a stem cell graft to a child with aplastic anemia. The rearrangement links TRBV6-1 to TRBJ1-2; possible D gene TRBD1, 6 bases. This specimen consisted of PBMCs from the stem cell graft donor, obtained from the stem cell graft. CDR3 DNA sequence: TGTGCCAGCAGTGAAGGGCTCGGACGGGGGCGTTATGGCTACACCTTC. Protein product: CASSEGLGRGRYGYTF.